This T cell receptor (beta chain) was recovered during a study of cytomegalovirus exposure and HLA in healthy donors. Study conclusions and caveats: The study labeled roughly 160 TCR beta chains cytomegalovirus-associated. According to a later analysis, most TCR beta chains associated with CMV appeared HLA-restricted. Analysis performed later found approximately 17,000 TCR beta sequences associated with HLA alleles at 0.05 false discovery rate.

V was trimmed by 0 bases and J by 7 bases, leaving 15 bases between them. The CDR3 contains 16 residues. From germline, CDR1 is LNHNV and CDR2 YYDKDF (reference sequence). This clone showed up just once. Its matching antigen is unknown. The PCR was carried out with 60 Vbeta primers and 13 Jbeta primers. Clones were read by immunoSEQ multiplex PCR, and TCRdb kept only the in-frame ones, dropping some. Among under 150,000 clones listed, roughly 69% were seen once. This rearrangement joins TRBV15 to TRBJ2-2, with TRBD1 as a possible D gene (7 bases). Sequencing used PBMCs. The TCR originated in a human donor in good health. The CDR3 loop is CATSRDPGGKVGELFF. For the CDR3, the DNA is TGTGCCACCAGCAGAGATCCAGGGGGGAAGGTCGGGGAGCTGTTTTTT.